This T cell receptor (beta chain) was documented in a study of technical replicates of blood from several donors (dated by TCRdb to about 2017). V is cut by 4 bases and J by 0 bases, and the space between the germline ends is 15 bases. CDR1 and CDR2, per the germline V gene, are SGDLS and YYNGEE. Including the terminal cysteine and phenylalanine, the CDR3 comprises 16 residues. Only the CDR3 portion is preserved as DNA: 48 bases, with reading frame beginning at the first base. Receptor libraries were prepared by the immunoSEQ multiplex PCR assay. In its TCRdb copy, this immuneACCESS table keeps in-frame sequences only and misses some clones. Where compared with another copy, unresolved V genes explain less than half of these, and the others have no known cause. Within this sample are under 70,000 clones, with around 94% of them counted one time only. Roughly 0.39% of the sample is in the top ten clones.

A note on this clone: Its recognized antigen is unknown. Base qualities were left out, and no much larger clone turns up one base away.

In this chain, TRBV9 is recombined with TRBJ2-3; TRBD2 is a weak D gene call, 6 bases matching. The sequencing sample was made of T cells isolated from PBMCs. This receptor was identified in a human donor in good health. The CDR3 reads CASSPYSGTSTDTQYF. Read as DNA, the sequence is TGTGCCAGCAGCCCCTATAGCGGAACTAGCACAGATACGCAGTATTTT.